The subject of this entry is one T cell receptor beta chain. The record originates from a study of control samples from healthy donors and cancer patients. The CDR3 consists of 19 residues. The germline CDR1 and CDR2 sequences are SNHLY and FYNNEI. The trim removed 1 base at V and 4 bases at J, leaving 16 bases unmatched. Using immunoSEQ multiplex PCR, the repertoire was profiled, and TCRdb retains in-frame clones only, with some absent. The data show about 34,000 clones, with around 86% seen just once and about 1.6% held by the top ten. The chain carries TRBV2 and TRBJ2-3; 8 bases agree with TRBD2. The receptor was derived from a woman in her thirties or forties with lung cancer. The sample comprised PBMCs. The CDR3: CASSEVSSGLLRGPDTQYF. DNA of the CDR3: TGTGCCAGCAGTGAAGTGTCTAGCGGGCTTCTCAGGGGTCCAGATACGCAGTATTTT.